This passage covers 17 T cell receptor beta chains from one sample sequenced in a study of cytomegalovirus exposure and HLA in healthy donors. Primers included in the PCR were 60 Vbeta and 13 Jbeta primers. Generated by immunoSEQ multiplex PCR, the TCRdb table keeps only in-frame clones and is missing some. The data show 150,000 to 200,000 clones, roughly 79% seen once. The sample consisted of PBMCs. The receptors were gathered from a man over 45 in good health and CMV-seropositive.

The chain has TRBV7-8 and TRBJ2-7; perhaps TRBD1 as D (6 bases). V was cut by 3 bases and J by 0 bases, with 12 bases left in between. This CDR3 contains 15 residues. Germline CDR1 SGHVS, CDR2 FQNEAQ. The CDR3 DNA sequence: TGTGCCAGCAGCTTTACCGCAGGGGCCTCCTACGAGCAGTACTTC. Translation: CASSFTAGASYEQYF.

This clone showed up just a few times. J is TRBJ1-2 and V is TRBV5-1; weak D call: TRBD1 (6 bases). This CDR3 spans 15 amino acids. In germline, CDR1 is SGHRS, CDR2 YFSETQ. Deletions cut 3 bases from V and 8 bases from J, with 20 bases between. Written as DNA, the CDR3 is TGCGCCAGCAGCTCTGTTGGTGGGGGCGAATCGGGCTACACCTTC. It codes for CASSSVGGGESGYTF.

CDR3 region: CASSENRFGRPQHF. The CDR3 DNA sequence: TGTGCCAGCAGTGAAAACAGGTTTGGCCGGCCCCAGCATTTT. The rearrangement uses TRBV6-1 and TRBJ1-5; D perhaps matches TRBD1 (5 bases). Trimming stripped 2 bases from V and 9 bases from J, with 14 bases between. The CDR3 is 14 amino acids. Looked up from germline, CDR1 is MNHNS and CDR2 is SASEGT.

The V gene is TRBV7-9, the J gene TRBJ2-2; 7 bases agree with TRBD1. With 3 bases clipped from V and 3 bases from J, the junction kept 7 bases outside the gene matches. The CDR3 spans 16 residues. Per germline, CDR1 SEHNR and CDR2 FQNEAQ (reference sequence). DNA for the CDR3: TGTGCCAGCAGCTTCTCACAGGGGATGGACACCGGGGAGCTGTTTTTT. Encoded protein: CASSFSQGMDTGELFF.

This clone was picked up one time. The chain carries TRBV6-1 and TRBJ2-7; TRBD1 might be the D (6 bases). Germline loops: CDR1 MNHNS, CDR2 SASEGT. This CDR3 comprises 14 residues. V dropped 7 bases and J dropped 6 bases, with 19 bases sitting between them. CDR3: CASNGRADRSEQYV. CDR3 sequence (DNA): TGTGCCAGCAACGGTAGAGCAGACAGGTCCGAGCAGTACGTC.

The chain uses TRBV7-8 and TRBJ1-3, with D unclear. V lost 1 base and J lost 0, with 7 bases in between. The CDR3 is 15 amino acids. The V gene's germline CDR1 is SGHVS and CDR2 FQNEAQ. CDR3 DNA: TGTGCCAGCAGCTTAGGGAGGGTCTCTGGAAACACCATATATTTT. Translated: CASSLGRVSGNTIYF.

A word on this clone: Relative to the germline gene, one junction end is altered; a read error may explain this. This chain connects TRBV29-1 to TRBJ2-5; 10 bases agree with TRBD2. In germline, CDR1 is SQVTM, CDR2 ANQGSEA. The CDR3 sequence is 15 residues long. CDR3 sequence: CSVARTSGTQGTQYF. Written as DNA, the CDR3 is TGCAGCGTTGCGCGGACTAGCGGAACTCAAGGGACCCAGTACTTC.

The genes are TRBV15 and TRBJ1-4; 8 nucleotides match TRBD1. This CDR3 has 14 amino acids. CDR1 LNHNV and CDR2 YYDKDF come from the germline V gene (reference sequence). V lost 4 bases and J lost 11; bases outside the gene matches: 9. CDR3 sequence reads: CATSKDRVLEKLFF. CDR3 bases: TGTGCCACCAGCAAGGACAGGGTGCTGGAGAAACTGTTTTTT.

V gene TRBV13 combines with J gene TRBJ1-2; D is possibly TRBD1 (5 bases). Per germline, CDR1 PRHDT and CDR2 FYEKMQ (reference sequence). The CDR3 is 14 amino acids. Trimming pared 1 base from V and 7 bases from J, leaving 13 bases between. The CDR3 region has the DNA TGTGCCAGCAGCTTAGTTCTGGACACACGTGGCTACACCTTC. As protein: CASSLVLDTRGYTF.

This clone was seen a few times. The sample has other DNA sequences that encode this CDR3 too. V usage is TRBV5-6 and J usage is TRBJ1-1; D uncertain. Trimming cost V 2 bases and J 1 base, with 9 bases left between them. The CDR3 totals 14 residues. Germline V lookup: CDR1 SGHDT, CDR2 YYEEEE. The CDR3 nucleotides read TGTGCCAGCAGCTTAGGTACGGGGAACACTGAAGCTTTCTTT. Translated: CASSLGTGNTEAFF.

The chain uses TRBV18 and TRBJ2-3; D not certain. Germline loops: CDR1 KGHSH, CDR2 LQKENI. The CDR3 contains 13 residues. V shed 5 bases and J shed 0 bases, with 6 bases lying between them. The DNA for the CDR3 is TGTGCCAGCTCATCTACTAGCACAGATACGCAGTATTTT. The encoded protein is CASSSTSTDTQYF.

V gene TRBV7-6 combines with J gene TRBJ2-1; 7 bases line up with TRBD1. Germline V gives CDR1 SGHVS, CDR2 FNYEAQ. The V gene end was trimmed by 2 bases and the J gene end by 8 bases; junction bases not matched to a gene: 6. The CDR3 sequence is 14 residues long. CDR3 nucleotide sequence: TGTGCCAGCAGCTTAAGCGGACAGGCCCATGAGCAGTTCTTC. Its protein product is CASSLSGQAHEQFF.

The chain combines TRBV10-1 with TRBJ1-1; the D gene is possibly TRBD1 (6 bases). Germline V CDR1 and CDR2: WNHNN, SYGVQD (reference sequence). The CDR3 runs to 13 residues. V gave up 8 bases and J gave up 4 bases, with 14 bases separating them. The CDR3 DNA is TGCGCCAGCGGTCGAGGGGGTGGCACTGAAGCTTTCTTT. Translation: CASGRGGGTEAFF.

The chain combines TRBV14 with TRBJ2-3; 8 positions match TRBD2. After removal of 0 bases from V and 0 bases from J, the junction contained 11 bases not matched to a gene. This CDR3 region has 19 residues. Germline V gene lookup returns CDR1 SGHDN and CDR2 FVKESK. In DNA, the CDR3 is TGTGCCAGCAGCCAAGATTTGAGGAGCGGGGGATTGAGCACAGATACGCAGTATTTT. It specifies CASSQDLRSGGLSTDTQYF.

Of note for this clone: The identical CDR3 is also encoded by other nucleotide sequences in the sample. The CDR3 loop is CATSGQSYSNQPQHF. In DNA form, the CDR3 reads TGCGCCACCTCAGGACAAAGTTATAGCAATCAGCCCCAGCATTTT. The chain carries TRBV10-2 and TRBJ1-5; D may be TRBD1 (5 bases). The CDR3 totals 15 residues. CDR1 is WSHSY and CDR2 is SAAADI in the germline V gene. V dropped 10 bases and J dropped 0 bases, with 16 bases sitting between them.

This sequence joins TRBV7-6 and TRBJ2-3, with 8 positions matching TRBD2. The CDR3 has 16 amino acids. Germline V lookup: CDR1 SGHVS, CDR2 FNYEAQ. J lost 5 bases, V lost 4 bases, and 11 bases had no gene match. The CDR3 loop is CASSSTGGAVGDTQYF. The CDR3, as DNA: TGTGCCAGCAGCTCCACGGGGGGGGCCGTTGGAGATACGCAGTATTTT.

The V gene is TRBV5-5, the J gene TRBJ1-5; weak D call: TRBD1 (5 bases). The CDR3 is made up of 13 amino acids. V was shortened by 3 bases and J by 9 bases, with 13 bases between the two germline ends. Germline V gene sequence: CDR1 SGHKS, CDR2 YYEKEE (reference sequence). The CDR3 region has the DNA TGTGCCAGCAGCTCCAACGCCGACAGGCCCCAGCATTTT. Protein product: CASSSNADRPQHF.